The 16 T cell receptor beta chains below were found in one sample sequenced in a study of shared clonotypes between healthy human individuals. TCRdb's table, derived via immunoSEQ multiplex PCR, lists solely in-frame clones and lacks some. The table shows millions of clones, with approximately 95% occurring only once. Input material: naive CD4+ T cells from PBMCs. This sample's subset: CD45RA+ positively selected. Receptor source: a man aged 18 to 29 in good health. Some clones in this sample may be carry-over from other donors' samples.

The chain employs TRBV10-3 and TRBJ2-6; D possibly corresponds to TRBD1 (5 bases). This CDR3 comprises 21 residues. V shed 4 bases and J shed 2 bases, with 27 bases lying between them. CDR1 and CDR2 (germline): ENHRY, SYGVKD. DNA for the CDR3: TGTGCCATCAGTGGGCAGGGTTGGAACTCTGAGACTCCGACTGGGGCCAACGTCCTGACTTTC. It specifies CAISGQGWNSETPTGANVLTF.

The gene calls are TRBV7-2 and TRBJ2-3, with a possible D match to TRBD2 (6 bases). Trimming removed 1 base from V and 6 bases from J, with 11 bases in between. The CDR3 length is 14 residues. Germline CDR1 SGHTA, CDR2 FQGNSA. CDR3 sequence reads: CASSLERAGDTQYF. CDR3 in DNA: TGTGCCAGCAGCTTAGAAAGGGCGGGGGATACGCAGTATTTT.

This chain joins TRBV4-3 and TRBJ2-2, with 15 bases lining up with TRBD2. This CDR3 spans 21 amino acids. CDR1 is LGHNA, CDR2 YSLEER, per germline. Trimming at V came to 1 base and at J to 2 bases, leaving 11 bases not matched to a gene. The CDR3 sequence is CASSQVGYRTSGRANTGELFF. In nucleotides, the CDR3 is TGCGCCAGCAGCCAAGTTGGATACCGGACTAGCGGGAGGGCCAACACCGGGGAGCTGTTTTTT.

The chain couples TRBV27 to TRBJ2-3; the D gene is possibly TRBD2 (5 bases). The CDR3 spans 14 residues. Trimming removed 3 bases from V and 2 bases from J, with 9 bases in between. Germline V gives CDR1 MNHEY, CDR2 SMNVEV (reference sequence). The CDR3 reads CASSFGIPTDTQYF. The CDR3 DNA follows: TGTGCCAGCAGTTTCGGGATCCCCACAGATACGCAGTATTTT.

V and J are TRBV4-2 and TRBJ2-7; TRBD2 matches at 12 bases. The junction had 3 bases not matched to a gene; V was cut back by 1 base and J by 2 bases. Germline V gene data show CDR1 as LGHNA and CDR2 as YNFKEQ. This CDR3 is built from 16 residues. The CDR3 DNA follows: TGTGCCAGCAGCCAAGGGACTAGCGGGAATACCTACGAGCAGTACTTC. This sequence encodes CASSQGTSGNTYEQYF.

The chain employs TRBV11-1 and TRBJ2-1, with D tentatively TRBD2 (6 bases). Trimming took 2 bases from V and 0 from J, leaving 8 bases between them. CDR1 is SGHAT and CDR2 is FQDESV in the germline V gene (reference sequence). The CDR3 contains 15 residues. The CDR3 bases are TGTGCCAGCAGCTTATGGCGGGACTCCTACAATGAGCAGTTCTTC. This gives the protein CASSLWRDSYNEQFF.

The chain has TRBV28 and TRBJ1-2, with 7 bases identical to TRBD1. Germline loops: CDR1 MDHEN, CDR2 SYDVKM. V shed 7 bases and J 4 bases; nucleotides not matched to a gene: 9. This CDR3 is built from 14 residues. CDR3 coding DNA: TGTGCCAGCACTCTAGGGGGCGAGGTCTATGGCTACACCTTC. The encoded protein is CASTLGGEVYGYTF.

The chain combines TRBV9 with TRBJ2-1; no reliable D call. Trimming cost V 2 bases and J 2 bases, with 11 bases left between them. CDR1 and CDR2 from the germline V gene are SGDLS and YYNGEE. The CDR3 length is 15 residues. The CDR3 DNA follows: TGTGCCAGCAGCGTCGCCTCCGACGCCTACAATGAGCAGTTCTTC. Protein sequence: CASSVASDAYNEQFF.

The V call is TRBV5-1, the J call TRBJ1-4; TRBD1 matches 10 bases. In germline, CDR1 is SGHRS, CDR2 YFSETQ. The CDR3 is 15 amino acids. Germline trimming cut 2 bases from V and 8 bases from J; bases unmatched to any gene: 6. The CDR3 bases are TGCGCCAGCAGCTTAACCGGGACAGGGGACGAAAAACTGTTTTTT. Its protein is CASSLTGTGDEKLFF.

The rearrangement links TRBV18 to TRBJ2-7, with D hard to call. Germline V lookup: CDR1 KGHSH, CDR2 LQKENI. V lost 2 bases to trimming and J lost 2 bases, with 10 bases between them. CDR3 length equals 14 residues. The CDR3 loop is CASSPMSRTYEQYF. In DNA, the CDR3 is TGTGCCAGCTCACCAATGAGCAGGACCTACGAGCAGTACTTC.

The chain is built from TRBV5-1 and TRBJ2-1; TRBD2 matches 8 bases. The CDR3 length is 15 residues. Losses at the gene ends were 0 bases for V and 7 bases for J; bases not matched to a gene: 6. The germline gives CDR1 SGHRS, CDR2 YFSETQ. The CDR3 region has the DNA TGCGCCAGCAGCTTGGAAGCGGGAGAAGGGAATGAGCAGTTCTTC. Translating it yields CASSLEAGEGNEQFF. The entire variable domain, with the rest obtained from reference TRBV5-1 and TRBJ2-1, is as follows: KAGVTQTPRYLIKTRGQQVTLSCSPISGHRSVSWYQQTPGQGLQFLFEYFSETQRNKGNFPGRFSGRQFSNSRSEMNVSTLELGDSALYLCASSLEAGEGNEQFFGPGTRLTVL.

V and J are TRBV30 and TRBJ2-1; 10 nucleotides match TRBD2. CDR3 length: 16 amino acids. Germline CDR1 and CDR2: GTSNPN and SVGIG (reference sequence). V shed 0 bases and J 8 bases; nucleotides not matched to a gene: 10. The DNA for the CDR3 is TGTGCCTGGAGTGTTGCGGGTAGCGGGAGGATCGATGAGCAGTTCTTC. It specifies CAWSVAGSGRIDEQFF.

The count of this clone is one. CDR3 protein: CASSLGSGAEAFF. The CDR3 region has the DNA TGTGCCAGCAGCTTAGGGTCCGGGGCTGAAGCTTTCTTT. The chain uses TRBV11-2 and TRBJ1-1, with D unclear. CDR1 and CDR2 (germline): SGHAT, FQNNGV. The CDR3 length is 13 residues. The germline V and J ends were trimmed by 1 base and 6 bases, with 9 bases remaining between them.

The rearrangement joins TRBV5-4 to TRBJ2-7; 8 bases match TRBD2. V trimming: 3 bases; J trimming: 4 bases; junction bases outside the gene matches: 6. CDR3 length: 14 residues. The germline CDR1 and CDR2 sequences are SGHNT and YYREEE (reference sequence). The CDR3 reads CASSSRREEYEQYF. Here the CDR3 DNA reads TGTGCCAGCAGCTCGAGGCGGGAGGAGTACGAGCAGTACTTC. Complete variable domain (other parts from reference TRBV5-4 and TRBJ2-7): ETGVTQSPTHLIKTRGQQVTLRCSSQSGHNTVSWYQQALGQGPQFIFQYYREEENGRGNFPPRFSGLQFPNYSSELNVNALELDDSALYLCASSSRREEYEQYFGPGTRLTVT.

The chain is built from TRBV9 and TRBJ2-2, with TRBD2 matching over 8 bases. The CDR3 has 18 residues. The J segment lost 0 bases and the V segment lost 4 bases, leaving 11 bases of the junction unmatched. Germline CDR1 is SGDLS and CDR2 is YYNGEE. CDR3 bases: TGTGCCAGCAGCCGGGACCTCCTAGCGGGCACGAACACCGGGGAGCTGTTTTTT. Its translation: CASSRDLLAGTNTGELFF.

V gene TRBV12-5 combines with J gene TRBJ2-2; TRBD2 matches at 8 bases. Trimming cost V 0 bases and J 2 bases; bases outside gene matches: 11. Germline CDR1 reads LGHNT; CDR2 reads FRNRAP. The CDR3 is 19 amino acids. CDR3: CASGLVRDGRAFNTGELFF. CDR3 coding DNA: TGTGCTAGTGGTTTGGTACGGGACGGGAGGGCCTTTAACACCGGGGAGCTGTTTTTT.